Given below is one TCR beta chain in context. The target of this receptor is not known. Base qualities were left out, and no much larger clone turns up one base away. Sequencing used an Illumina HiSeq 1500. The raw public reads went through TCRdb reprocessing: fastp at Q25, MiXCR clone calling, in-frame beta chains kept. Rows matching on CDR3 protein sequence are summarized as one entry with the most common DNA and genes. In all, the sample holds 150,000 to 200,000 distinct CDR3 sequences, and roughly 19% of those were seen once. Clones ranked in the top ten supply 2.5% to 3% of the sample. The CDR3 contains 13 residues, cysteine and phenylalanine counted. The read is trimmed to its CDR3 DNA, 39 bases read in frame from base 1. Clipping removes 5 bases from V and 9 bases from J, with 7 as the unmatched junction base count. Taken from the germline V gene, the CDR1 and CDR2 loops are SGHDN and FVKESK.

These data belong to a study of T cell repertoires in cytomegalovirus infection (dated by TCRdb to about 2019). Concerning the study at large: The HLA type of each donor mattered for the analysis, because public TCR beta signatures pointed to carriage of CMV infection along with the matching HLA type.

General findings and caveats noted by the study authors: In both this cohort and an independent cohort of 300 to 450 donors, the cumulative frequency of public TCR beta family members distinguished carriers of CMV infection plus the relevant HLA type. The ex vivo response was dominated by HLA-C-restricted CMV-specific TCR beta clonotypes, and the single most frequent clonotype in two of eight donors was supplied by these HLA-C-restricted clonotypes.

The TCR originated in a human donor in good health (CMV status not recorded). Some clones in this sample may be carry-over from other donors' samples. The V and J genes are TRBV14 and TRBJ2-1, with TRBD1 identical over 7 junction bases. Sequenced material: PBMCs. The CDR3 region: CASSSIYRGEQFF. The nucleotides are TGTGCCAGCAGCTCAATCTACAGGGGTGAGCAGTTCTTC.